Below, 27 T cell receptor beta chains from the same sample are listed, as sequenced in a study of T cell clonality in common variable immunodeficiency. Using immunoSEQ multiplex PCR, the repertoire was profiled, and TCRdb retains in-frame clones only, with some absent. The data show about 43,000 clones, with none appearing a single time. The material sequenced was peripheral blood mononuclear cells. These TCRs come from a person aged 18-70 years in good health.

The table lists this clone with many counts. CDR3 DNA (partial): TGTGCCAGCAGCTCCGTGAACACCGGGGAG. Translating it yields CASSSVNTGE. The whole CDR3 reads CASSSVNTGELFF. The chain joins TRBV7-3 to TRBJ2-2; D remains unclear. The read terminates 3 residues ahead of where the CDR3 ends, so the germline J gene completes it. The germline V gene encodes CDR1 SGHTA and CDR2 FQGTGA. The V end was cut by 4 bases, the J end by 1 base, with 4 bases between. The CDR3 contains 13 residues.

This clone was seen many times. The CDR3 end falls 3 residues outside the read, so it is completed with the germline J gene. The V and J genes are TRBV6-4 and TRBJ1-5; unclear D gene. Trimming removed 2 bases at V and 5 bases at J, with 13 bases between. The length of the CDR3 is 15 residues. Germline V gene data show CDR1 as MRHNA and CDR2 as SNTAGT. CDR3 amino acids: CASSDPLQLHQPQHF. The sequenced CDR3 bases are TGTGCCAGCAGTGACCCCTTACAGCTCCATCAGCCC.

At least ten counts were recorded for this clone. The missing CDR3 end, 3 residues past where the read stops, is filled in from the germline J gene. The chain combines TRBV6-1 with TRBJ2-1; the match to TRBD2 covers 9 bases. The germline CDR1 and CDR2 sequences are MNHNS and SASEGT. The CDR3 loop spans 16 amino acids. J lost 8 bases, V lost 4 bases, and 12 bases had no gene match. Incomplete CDR3 DNA: TGTGCCAGCAGTGTGGGGCTAGCGGGAAGTATAGATGAG. This gives the protein CASSVGLAGSIDE. The full CDR3 protein reads CASSVGLAGSIDEQFF.

At least ten counts were recorded for this clone. With the read ending 3 residues before the CDR3 end, the germline J gene is used to fill in that end. The chain links TRBV7-9 to TRBJ2-7, with 7 nucleotides matching TRBD1. The germline CDR1 and CDR2 sequences are SEHNR and FQNEAQ (reference sequence). V lost 4 bases to trimming and J lost 2 bases; unmatched junction nucleotides: 5. There are 14 residues in the CDR3. The CDR3 sequence: CASSSTGKTYEQYF. CDR3 DNA (partial): TGTGCCAGCAGCTCGACAGGGAAGACCTACGAG.

The table lists this clone with many counts. The sequenced fragment ends 3 residues before the CDR3 boundary, so the rest is inferred from the germline J gene. The V gene is TRBV19, the J gene TRBJ2-2; D unresolved. From germline, CDR1 is LNHDA and CDR2 SQIVND (reference sequence). The germline V and J ends were trimmed by 3 bases and 6 bases, with 17 bases remaining between them. The CDR3 is 16 residues long. The sequenced part of the CDR3 DNA is TGTGCCAGTAGTATCCCTTGGAGCCCAAGCGCCGGGGAG. Its translation is CASSIPWSPSAGE. In full, the CDR3 is CASSIPWSPSAGELFF.

This clone showed up many times. The DNA read from the CDR3 is TGTGCCACCAGCACCAAACTAGCGGGGCCCTACAATGAG. As protein: CATSTKLAGPYNE. The whole CDR3 protein reads CATSTKLAGPYNEQFF. V is TRBV15 and J is TRBJ2-1, with 10 nucleotides matching TRBD2. The read terminates 3 residues before the CDR3 end, so the remaining end is supplied by the germline J gene. The length of the CDR3 is 16 residues. V was clipped by 4 bases and J by 2 bases; unmatched bases: 5. Germline V CDR1 and CDR2: LNHNV, YYDKDF (reference sequence).

This clone occurred many times. Read coverage stops 3 residues before the CDR3 terminus; the germline J gene supplies the remainder. The rearrangement uses TRBV14 and TRBJ1-4; 7 bases align to TRBD1. V shed 3 bases and J 2 bases; nucleotides not matched to a gene: 6. From germline, CDR1 is SGHDN and CDR2 FVKESK. The CDR3 sequence is 16 residues long. CDR3 DNA (partial): TGTGCCAGCAGCCACCATCAGGGGGTTACTAATGAAAAA. This encodes CASSHHQGVTNEK. In full, the CDR3 is CASSHHQGVTNEKLFF.

This clone was counted many times. The DNA ends 3 residues before the CDR3 does, and the rest of the CDR3 is filled in from the germline J gene. The chain combines TRBV4-2 with TRBJ2-5; 8 bases fit TRBD1. From germline, CDR1 is LGHNA and CDR2 YNFKEQ. Losses at the gene ends were 2 bases for V and 5 bases for J; bases not matched to a gene: 10. The CDR3 sequence is 16 residues long. The CDR3 DNA, read in part, is TGTGCCAGCAGCCAATCGGGGCAGGGGGCAGAGGAGACC. Its protein product is CASSQSGQGAEET. The whole CDR3 reads CASSQSGQGAEETQYF.

This clone was found many times. The sequence runs out 3 residues before the end of the CDR3; the remainder is reconstructed from the germline J gene. This chain joins TRBV23-1 and TRBJ1-1; D perhaps matches TRBD1 (5 bases). TRBV23-1 belongs to the ORF category, with a function that is uncertain. This CDR3 is built from 15 residues. The V end was cut by 5 bases, the J end by 5 bases, with 18 bases between. The covered CDR3 bases are TGCGCCAGCAGTTACCCCGTTACAGGCGGTACTGAA. This translates into CASSYPVTGGTE. The whole CDR3 protein is CASSYPVTGGTEAFF.

This clone was found many times. The CDR3 end is not reached by the read, which stops 3 residues before it; the germline J gene fills it in. The chain couples TRBV5-6 to TRBJ1-1; possibly TRBD1 for D (5 bases). Germline loops: CDR1 SGHDT, CDR2 YYEEEE. Trimming took off 2 bases at V and 6 bases at J, with 17 bases between the two ends. CDR3 length: 15 residues. The CDR3 DNA, read in part, is TGTGCCAGCAGCTTAGGCGGGGGGGGAAGCCCTGAA. Encoded protein: CASSLGGGGSPE. The CDR3 in its entirety is CASSLGGGGSPEAFF.

This clone occurred many times. The covered CDR3 bases are TGTGCCAGCAGACCGGGACAGGTTAATCAGCCC. Translation: CASRPGQVNQP. The whole CDR3 protein reads CASRPGQVNQPQHF. The chain recombines TRBV12-3 or TRBV12-4 with TRBJ1-5; TRBD1 agrees at 8 bases. The CDR3 end lies 3 residues beyond the end of the read and is filled in from the germline J gene. The CDR3 runs to 14 residues. With 6 bases clipped from V and 4 bases from J, the junction kept 5 bases outside the gene matches.

This clone was detected many times. The read halts 3 residues ahead of the CDR3 end, with the missing end drawn from the germline J gene. The chain recombines TRBV30 with TRBJ1-6, with D possibly being TRBD1 (6 bases). The CDR3 sequence is 16 residues long. CDR1 is GTSNPN and CDR2 is SVGIG in the germline V gene (reference sequence). Trimming took off 4 bases at V and 8 bases at J, with 21 bases between the two ends. CDR3 bases read: TGTGCCTGGAACCCCGTCGGCGAGCCAGGGGATTCACCC. It specifies CAWNPVGEPGDSP. The complete CDR3 protein is CAWNPVGEPGDSPLHF.

Details on this clone: The CDR3 is cut off 3 residues early in the read; its end comes from the germline J gene. This chain links TRBV10-2 with TRBJ1-1, with D possibly TRBD1 on 5 matching bases. Germline CDR1 reads WSHSY; CDR2 reads SAAADI. This CDR3 has 13 amino acids. The germline V and J ends were trimmed by 6 bases and 1 base, with 9 bases remaining between them. The CDR3 region is CASSDRKNTEAFF. The DNA read from the CDR3 is TGCGCCAGCAGCGACAGAAAGAACACTGAA.

This clone was recorded many times. The read is 3 residues too short to cover the CDR3 end, so that end is filled in from the germline J gene. V gene TRBV2 combines with J gene TRBJ2-5; the match to TRBD2 covers 15 bases. Germline V gene lookup returns CDR1 SNHLY and CDR2 FYNNEI. Trimming cost V 7 bases and J 3 bases; bases outside gene matches: 3. The CDR3 runs 15 residues. Incomplete CDR3 DNA: TGTGCCAGCACCGGACTAGCGGGGGGGAAAGAGACC. Residues: CASTGLAGGKET. Given in full, the CDR3 is CASTGLAGGKETQYF.

This clone was counted at least ten times. CDR3 amino acids: CASSLDPIKETQYF. The part of the CDR3 DNA that was read is TGCGCCAGCTCACTAGATCCTATTAAAGAGACC. V and J are TRBV5-1 and TRBJ2-5, with TRBD2 as a possible D gene (5 bases). The read falls 3 residues short of the CDR3 end, and the missing part is taken from the germline J gene. V was trimmed by 7 bases and J by 3 bases, leaving 16 bases between them. There are 14 residues in the CDR3. Germline lookup yields CDR1 SGHRS and CDR2 YFSETQ.

Ten or more counts support this clone. The read gets to within 3 residues of the CDR3 end, and the germline J gene fills in the rest. The V call is TRBV28, the J call TRBJ2-7, with D possibly TRBD1 on 5 matching bases. CDR3 length: 11 residues. V shed 10 bases and J shed 2 bases, with 9 bases lying between them. Per germline, CDR1 MDHEN and CDR2 SYDVKM. The CDR3 region is CATQGPYEQYF. Incomplete CDR3 DNA: TGTGCCACCCAGGGCCCCTACGAG.

This clone was detected many times. The CDR3 is cut off 3 residues early in the read; its end comes from the germline J gene. The chain has TRBV5-6 and TRBJ2-1; the D is unclear. The CDR3 length is 13 residues. Germline values: CDR1 SGHDT, CDR2 YYEEEE. The V and J ends lost 1 base and 7 bases respectively, with 9 bases between them. This CDR3 reads CASSLPSVNEQFF. CDR3 bases read: TGTGCCAGCAGCTTGCCAAGCGTTAATGAG.

This clone was seen repeatedly, ten times or more. This CDR3 reads CASTPGTGGFLLFF. The DNA read from the CDR3 is TGTGCCAGTACGCCCGGGACAGGGGGTTTTTTA. The chain links TRBV7-9 to TRBJ1-4; 11 bases are a match to TRBD1. The read falls 3 residues short of the CDR3 end, and the missing part is taken from the germline J gene. Looked up from germline, CDR1 is SEHNR and CDR2 is FQNEAQ (reference sequence). This CDR3 has 14 amino acids.

In this sample, this clone turned up many times. The read ends 3 residues early relative to the CDR3; the germline J gene fills the gap. The V call is TRBV5-6, the J call TRBJ1-4; TRBD1 matches at 7 bases. This CDR3 region has 14 residues. The germline CDR1 and CDR2 sequences are SGHDT and YYEEEE. V was pared by 3 bases and J by 3 bases, with 2 bases of the junction left unmatched. CDR3 DNA, as far as it was read: TGTGCCAGCAGCTCGCAGGGGGCTAATGAAAAA. As protein: CASSSQGANEK. The CDR3 in full is CASSSQGANEKLFF. The whole variable domain, filled in from reference TRBV5-6 and TRBJ1-4, reads DAGVTQSPTHLIKTRGQQVTLRCSPKSGHDTVSWYQQALGQGPQFIFQYYEEEERQRGNFPDRFSGHQFPNYSSELNVNALLLGDSALYLCASSSQGANEKLFFGSGTQLSVL.

In this sample, this clone turned up many times. The CDR3 is cut off 3 residues early in the read; its end comes from the germline J gene. The chain is built from TRBV9 and TRBJ2-7; TRBD2 matches at 8 bases. This CDR3 contains 15 residues. CDR1 and CDR2 (germline): SGDLS, YYNGEE. Losses at the gene ends were 4 bases for V and 3 bases for J; bases not matched to a gene: 9. The chain's CDR3 is CASSPYTAGDYEQYF. The covered CDR3 bases are TGTGCCAGCAGCCCATATACAGCGGGGGACTACGAG.

The table lists this clone with many counts. The read terminates 3 residues before the CDR3 end, so the remaining end is supplied by the germline J gene. The chain combines TRBV19 with TRBJ1-2, with a possible D match to TRBD1 (5 bases). CDR1 and CDR2 (germline): LNHDA, SQIVND (reference sequence). This CDR3 spans 15 amino acids. Trimming pared 6 bases from V and 4 bases from J, leaving 18 bases between. CDR3 DNA (partial): TGTGCCAGTAGCACTTACGGGGGGGACGGCTATGGC. This translates into CASSTYGGDGYG. The full CDR3 protein reads CASSTYGGDGYGYTF.

This clone occurred many times. The read halts 3 residues ahead of the CDR3 end, with the missing end drawn from the germline J gene. The chain links TRBV7-3 to TRBJ1-1; 7 bases are shared with TRBD1. V trimming: 4 bases; J trimming: 1 base; junction bases outside the gene matches: 6. The CDR3 is 15 residues long. Germline V gene sequence: CDR1 SGHTA, CDR2 FQGTGA. The CDR3 spells CASSYRQGPNTEAFF. Incomplete CDR3 DNA: TGTGCCAGCAGCTATCGACAGGGCCCGAACACTGAA.

This clone was seen at least ten times. The missing CDR3 end, 3 residues past where the read stops, is filled in from the germline J gene. V is TRBV27 and J is TRBJ2-3, with 11 bases lining up with TRBD2. Germline lookup yields CDR1 MNHEY and CDR2 SMNVEV (reference sequence). Trimming removed 6 bases from V and 3 bases from J; junction bases left unmatched: 8. This CDR3 is built from 16 residues. The CDR3 region is CASRTSGRGRTDTQYF. The sequenced CDR3 bases are TGTGCCAGCAGAACTAGCGGGAGAGGTAGAACAGATACG.

This clone was observed many times. The read ends 3 residues shy of where the CDR3 ends; the end is completed using the germline J gene. The J gene is TRBJ2-5, the V gene TRBV19; TRBD1 agrees at 8 bases. J lost 3 bases, V lost 1 base, and 4 bases had no gene match. The germline gives CDR1 LNHDA, CDR2 SQIVND (reference sequence). The length of the CDR3 is 15 residues. CDR3 DNA (partial): TGTGCCAGTAGTATAGGACAGGGGTACGAAGAGACC. It is translated as CASSIGQGYEET. The entire CDR3 sequence reads CASSIGQGYEETQYF.

With respect to this clone: With a much larger clone just one base away, this may be a read error. The read ends 3 residues before the CDR3 terminus; that terminus is restored from the germline J gene. This chain links TRBV7-3 with TRBJ1-4, with 7 bases that match TRBD1. Germline V gives CDR1 SGHTA, CDR2 FQGTGA. The CDR3 has 14 amino acids. The CDR3 region is CASSSGQLNSPLFF. The sequenced part of the CDR3 DNA is TGTGCCAGCAGCTCGGGACAGTTAAATTCACCA. Together with reference TRBV7-3 and TRBJ1-4, the CDR3 gives the full variable domain: GAGVSQTPSNKVTEKGKYVELRCDPISGHTALYWYRQSLGQGPEFLIYFQGTGAADDSGLPNDRFFAVRPEGSVSTLKIQRTERGDSAVYLCASSSGQLNSPLFFGSGTQLSVL.

This clone was observed at least ten times. The read stops 3 residues short of the end of the CDR3; the missing end is completed from the germline J gene. This chain uses TRBV5-1 with TRBJ2-7, with 8 bases identical to TRBD1. Unmatched junction bases numbered 10, after V lost 0 bases and J lost 2 bases. Germline V gene data show CDR1 as SGHRS and CDR2 as YFSETQ. CDR3 length: 17 amino acids. The CDR3 sequence: CASSLGAGGGPTYEQYF. Partial CDR3 DNA: TGCGCCAGCAGCTTGGGTGCAGGGGGCGGCCCCACCTACGAG. The full variable domain, rest sourced from reference TRBV5-1 and TRBJ2-7, is KAGVTQTPRYLIKTRGQQVTLSCSPISGHRSVSWYQQTPGQGLQFLFEYFSETQRNKGNFPGRFSGRQFSNSRSEMNVSTLELGDSALYLCASSLGAGGGPTYEQYFGPGTRLTVT.

Many counts were recorded for this clone. The missing CDR3 end, 3 residues past where the read stops, is filled in from the germline J gene. The J gene is TRBJ2-2, the V gene TRBV5-1; perhaps D is TRBD1 or TRBD2 (6 bases each). Germline CDR1 and CDR2: SGHRS and YFSETQ. This CDR3 comprises 16 residues. Trimming stripped 3 bases from V and 4 bases from J, with 16 bases between. This CDR3 is CASSWGSRGGTGELFF. CDR3 DNA, as far as it was read: TGCGCCAGCAGCTGGGGAAGCAGGGGAGGCACCGGGGAG.